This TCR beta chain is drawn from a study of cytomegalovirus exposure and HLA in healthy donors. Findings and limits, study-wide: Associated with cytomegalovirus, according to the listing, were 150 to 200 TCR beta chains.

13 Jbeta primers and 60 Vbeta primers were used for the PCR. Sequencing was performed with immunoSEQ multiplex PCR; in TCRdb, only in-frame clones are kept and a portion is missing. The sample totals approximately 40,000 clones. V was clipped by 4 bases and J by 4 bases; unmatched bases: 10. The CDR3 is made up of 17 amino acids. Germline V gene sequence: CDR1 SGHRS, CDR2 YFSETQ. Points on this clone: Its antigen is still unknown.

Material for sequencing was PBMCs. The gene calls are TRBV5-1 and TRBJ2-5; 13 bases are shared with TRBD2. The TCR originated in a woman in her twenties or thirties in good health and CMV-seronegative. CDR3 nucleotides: TGCGCCAGCAGCGGGGGCGGACTAGCGGGAGAAGGAGAGACCCAGTACTTC. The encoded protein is CASSGGGLAGEGETQYF.